The present TCR delta chain was sequenced within a study of γδ T cells in repeated Plasmodium falciparum infection. Overall study: Timepoints: baseline, immediately before selected infections, and 21 days after every infection.

This clone was seen only a few times. One base separates it from a far larger clone, so it is likely a read error. The sample holds other DNA sequences that translate to the same CDR3. Bulk repertoires came from Vgamma9/Vdelta2+ or Vdelta2-negative gammadelta T cells flow-sorted from PBMC. TCRdb re-analyzed the multiplex PCR reads via CATT. The sample yields tens of thousands of delta-chain clones, over 1.5% seen once. V gave up 0 bases and J gave up 0 bases; unmatched junction bases: 17. CDR1 and CDR2 from the germline V gene are GEAIGNYY and EKD. CDR3 length: 21 amino acids. The rearrangement links TRDV2 to TRDJ2; TRDD3 agrees at 8 bases. The TCR comes from a pool of human donors (malaria-infected and uninfected, not separated). Sequenced: gamma-delta T cells from blood. CDR3 loop: CACDTGTVAYWGGPLTAQLFF. CDR3 nucleotide sequence: TGTGCCTGTGACACCGGTACTGTAGCGTACTGGGGGGGCCCTTTGACAGCACAACTCTTCTTT.